This T cell receptor beta chain was observed in a study of blood T cell repertoires in COVID-19 (dated by TCRdb to about 2020). For context, the study as a whole: Samples from collaborators originated in the United States, Italy and Spain and spanned both the acute and convalescent phases of COVID-19. The prospective study material was composed of cDNA or gDNA derived from T cells, B-cell-depleted T cells, or PBMCs. The dataset comprised deeply sampled blood TCRbeta repertoires from subjects exposed to, actively infected with, or recovered from COVID-19. The repertoires were released in a freely available public database intended as a resource for research on the immune response to SARS-CoV-2. Samples came from the ongoing ImmuneRACE study (first 160 participants) plus 1,254 subjects from 6 global collaborators. Sample metadata almost always included a de-identified subject ID, COVID-19 status, age in years and sex. HLA class I and class II types, where available, came from metadata supplied by the sample provider rather than from assay-based typing.

This clone was counted a single time. The specificity of this receptor is unknown. Per-base qualities were not stored, and no clone one base away is much larger. From the cysteine through the phenylalanine, the CDR3 covers 16 amino acids. Kept here is only the CDR3 DNA, which spans 48 bases and is read in frame from base 1. CDR1 is given as SEHNR and CDR2 as FQNEAQ, both from the germline V gene (reference sequence). Trimming at the junction amounts to 5 bases on V and 1 base on J, and the germline ends lie 16 bases apart. The immunoSEQ Assay, a bias-controlled multiplex PCR, was used to amplify TCRbeta CDR3 regions from genomic DNA. The published analysis was carried out like this. Nucleated cell counts per sample were estimated from amplification of reference gene primers within the assay. To quantify the absolute abundance of each unique TCRbeta CDR3 rearrangement, sequence reads were collapsed and filtered. For each sample, productive Simpson clonality was calculated as the square root of Simpson's diversity index over productive rearrangements. Not all clones reach the TCRdb copy of this immuneACCESS table, which keeps in-frame sequences only. Checked studies attribute under half of the gap to unresolved V genes and leave the rest unexplained. That table furnishes V, J and clone size, whereas the DNA furnished D and trimming. Counted in this sample were about 300,000 clones; just under 90% of them appeared once. The ten largest clones capture 1.5% to 2% of the sample.

One collaborating source in Seattle enrolled patients during active infection and followed them longitudinally through the course of disease. Whole blood was collected in K2EDTA tubes by collaborating institutions according to the institutions' own protocols. For TCRbeta analysis, collaborator samples were shipped as frozen whole blood, as isolated PBMCs, or as DNA extracted from either sample type. Paper-wide results and their limitations: Clinical and demographic metadata were provided uncurated, with the amount varying by source and participant.

This receptor was obtained from a woman aged 25 to 39 with COVID-19, enrolled during active disease. Here the chain combines TRBV7-9 and TRBJ2-3; a tentative D call is TRBD2 (6 bases match). The specimen sequenced was peripheral blood. The CDR3 reads as follows: CASSPLGGGGTDTQYF. The bases are TGTGCCAGCAGCCCCCTTGGGGGAGGAGGCACAGATACGCAGTATTTT. When the CDR3 is completed using the reference TRBV7-9 and TRBJ2-3 genes on either side, the full variable domain is DTGVSQNPRHKITKRGQNVTFRCDPISEHNRLYWYRQTLGQGPEFLTYFQNEAQLEKSRLLSDRFSAERPKGSFSTLEIQRTEQGDSAMYLCASSPLGGGGTDTQYFGPGTRLTVL.